The source of this T cell receptor (beta chain) is a study of cytomegalovirus exposure and HLA in healthy donors. The CDR3 length is 12 residues. Germline-derived CDR1 and CDR2 are SEHNR and FQNEAQ (reference sequence). PCR primers comprised 60 Vbeta and 13 Jbeta primers. The data were produced by immunoSEQ multiplex PCR, yet TCRdb's version contains in-frame clones alone and is incomplete. This sample has 95,000 to 110,000 clones, with about 80% found just once. Details on this clone: At one of its ends the junction is not consistent with the germline gene, which may arise from a read error.

The chain combines TRBV7-9 with TRBJ1-5, with 10 bases identical to TRBD1. Sequenced material: PBMCs. The source of this sequence is a man aged 25 to 40 in good health and CMV-seronegative. In nucleotides, the CDR3 is TGTTCCAGCAGCTTATCGGGACAGGGGAAGCATTTT. It specifies CSSSLSGQGKHF.